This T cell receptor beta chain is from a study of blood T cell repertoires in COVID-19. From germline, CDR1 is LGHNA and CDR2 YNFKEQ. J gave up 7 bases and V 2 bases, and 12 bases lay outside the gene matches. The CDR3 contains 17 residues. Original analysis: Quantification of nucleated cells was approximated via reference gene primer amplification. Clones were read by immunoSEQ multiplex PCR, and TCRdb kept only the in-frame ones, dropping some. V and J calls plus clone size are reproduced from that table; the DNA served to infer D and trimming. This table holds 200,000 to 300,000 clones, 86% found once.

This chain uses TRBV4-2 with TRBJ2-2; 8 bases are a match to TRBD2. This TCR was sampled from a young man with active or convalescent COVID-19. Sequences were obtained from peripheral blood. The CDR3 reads CASSQRTGGVSGGELFF. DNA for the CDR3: TGTGCCAGCAGCCAACGAACCGGGGGGGTTTCTGGCGGGGAGCTGTTTTTT.